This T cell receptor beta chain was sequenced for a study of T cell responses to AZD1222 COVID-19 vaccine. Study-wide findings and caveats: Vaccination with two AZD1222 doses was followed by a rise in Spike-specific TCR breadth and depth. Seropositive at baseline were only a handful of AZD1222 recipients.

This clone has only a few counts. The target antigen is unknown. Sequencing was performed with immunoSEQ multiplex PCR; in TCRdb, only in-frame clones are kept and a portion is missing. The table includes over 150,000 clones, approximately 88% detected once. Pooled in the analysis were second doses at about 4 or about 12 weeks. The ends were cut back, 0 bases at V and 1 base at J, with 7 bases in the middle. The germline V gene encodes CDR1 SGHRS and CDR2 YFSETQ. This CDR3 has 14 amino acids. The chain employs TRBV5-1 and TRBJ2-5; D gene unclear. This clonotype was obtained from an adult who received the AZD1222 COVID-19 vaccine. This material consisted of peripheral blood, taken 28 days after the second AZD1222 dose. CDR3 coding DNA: TGCGCCAGCAGCTTGGGTCAGGCCCAAGAGACCCAGTACTTC. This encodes CASSLGQAQETQYF.